The next 25 T cell receptor beta chains were all read from a single sample in a study of blood T cells in healthy people across ages. Using a J-beta primer mix together with a sample-barcoded 5' primer, a second PCR was run for roughly 6 to 12 cycles. TCRdb called the 5' RACE reads again in MiXCR, with one record for every CDR3 protein. This sample carries roughly 1,500,000 distinct CDR3 sequences, about 40% of them seen once, and the ten largest clones take less than 8%. What was sequenced was blood. The receptors shown here come from a woman younger than 35 in good health.

This clonotype was recorded a few times. This chain joins TRBV12-3 or TRBV12-4 and TRBJ1-1; TRBD1 might be the D (6 bases). The CDR3 length is 15 residues. V lost 2 bases to trimming and J lost 4 bases, with 14 bases between them. The CDR3 loop reads CASSLRGGGGTEAFF. The CDR3, as DNA: TGTGCCAGCAGTTTAAGGGGGGGAGGGGGCACTGAAGCTTTCTTT.

The J gene is TRBJ2-3, the V gene TRBV30; no firm D call. The CDR3 length is 13 residues. Germline V gene sequence: CDR1 GTSNPN, CDR2 SVGIG (reference sequence). V shed 4 bases and J shed 0 bases, with 8 bases lying between them. CDR3 in DNA: TGTGCCTGGACATGGGGAAGCACAGATACGCAGTATTTT. Its translation is CAWTWGSTDTQYF.

The rearrangement joins TRBV6-5 to TRBJ2-1; D gene uncertain. This CDR3 is built from 15 residues. Germline CDR1 and CDR2: MNHEY and SVGAGI. Trimming took off 6 bases at V and 3 bases at J, with 15 bases between the two ends. CDR3 nucleotides: TGTGCCAGCAGGACTGCCGCGTCGAACTACAATGAGCAGTTCTTC. It specifies CASRTAASNYNEQFF.

Here the CDR3 reads CASSLSISTDTQYF. CDR3 DNA: TGTGCCAGCAGTTTATCGATTAGCACAGATACGCAGTATTTT. This chain uses TRBV28 with TRBJ2-3; D call uncertain. The CDR3 covers 14 residues. Germline CDR1 reads MDHEN; CDR2 reads SYDVKM. Trimming pared 1 base from V and 0 bases from J, leaving 5 bases between.

The chain uses TRBV14 and TRBJ1-2; D remains ambiguous. The length of the CDR3 is 13 residues. Trimming shortened V by 2 bases and J by 9 bases, and 13 bases separated the two germline ends. The V gene's germline CDR1 is SGHDN and CDR2 FVKESK. Here the CDR3 reads CASSQILLLSYTF. In DNA, the CDR3 is TGTGCCAGCAGCCAAATCCTCCTCCTGAGCTACACCTTC.

The chain carries TRBV7-2 and TRBJ1-1, with 8 bases lining up with TRBD1. V was clipped by 2 bases and J by 1 base; unmatched bases: 6. Germline lookup yields CDR1 SGHTA and CDR2 FQGNSA. The CDR3 extends over 16 amino acids. CDR3 nucleotides: TGTGCCAGCAGCTTATGGACAGGGTTAAAGAACACTGAAGCTTTCTTT. This gives the protein CASSLWTGLKNTEAFF.

The chain recombines TRBV15 with TRBJ1-5; possible D gene TRBD1, 6 bases. Germline CDR1 and CDR2: LNHNV and YYDKDF (reference sequence). The CDR3 contains 14 residues. Trimming pared 0 bases from V and 5 bases from J, leaving 8 bases between. CDR3 in amino acids: CATSREGADQPQHF. The CDR3 coding sequence is TGTGCCACCAGCAGAGAGGGGGCGGATCAGCCCCAGCATTTT.

This chain uses TRBV6-6 with TRBJ1-3; a possible D gene is TRBD1 (5 bases). CDR1 is MNHNY, CDR2 SVGAGI, per germline (reference sequence). The germline V and J ends were trimmed by 6 bases and 4 bases, with 16 bases remaining between them. This CDR3 is built from 15 residues. The CDR3, as DNA: TGTGCCAGCAGCCCTACGGTCGGGGCCGGAAACACCATATATTTT. It specifies CASSPTVGAGNTIYF.

The rearrangement joins TRBV21-1 to TRBJ2-1; the tabulated D call, TRBD1, remains unverified against the DNA. TRBV21-1 is recorded as a pseudogene. CDR3 length: 19 residues. The DNA of the CDR3 is TGTGCCAGCAGCAAAGGGGGCGTTGGCATATCTAGCTCCTACAATGAGCAGTTCTTC. Protein: CASSKGGVGISSSYNEQFF.

This clonotype was picked up a small number of times. The V call is TRBV20-1, the J call TRBJ2-7; tentative D call: TRBD2 (6 bases). With 6 bases removed from V and 5 bases from J, the gap between germline ends came to 20 bases. The CDR3 runs 14 residues. Germline CDR1 is DFQATT and CDR2 is SNEGSKA (reference sequence). CDR3 in DNA: TGCAGTGCGAAAGTAGAACGGGGACTTGACGAGCAGTACTTC. Translating gives CSAKVERGLDEQYF.

This clonotype came up a few times. The rearrangement uses TRBV13 and TRBJ2-1; tentatively, D is TRBD2 (6 bases). The V end was cut by 5 bases, the J end by 3 bases, with 8 bases between. Germline CDR1 PRHDT, CDR2 FYEKMQ (reference sequence). This CDR3 is built from 13 residues. The CDR3 coding sequence is TGTGCCAGCAGCCGGAGGGTCTACAATGAGCAGTTCTTC. Encoded protein: CASSRRVYNEQFF.

In this sample, this clonotype turned up a few times. V is TRBV7-2 and J is TRBJ2-6, with D maybe TRBD2 (7 bases). CDR1 and CDR2 from the germline V gene are SGHTA and FQGNSA. The CDR3 is 15 amino acids. V lost 7 bases, J lost 4 bases, and 14 bases lay in between. This CDR3 reads CASNKGGLGANVLTF. Here the CDR3 DNA reads TGTGCCAGCAACAAGGGGGGGCTAGGGGCCAACGTCCTGACTTTC.

V and J are TRBV7-2 and TRBJ2-3; D perhaps matches TRBD2 (6 bases). Germline V gene lookup returns CDR1 SGHTA and CDR2 FQGNSA. The CDR3 totals 15 residues. With 2 bases removed from V and 0 bases from J, the gap between germline ends came to 9 bases. The CDR3 DNA reads as TGTGCCAGCAGCTTAATGGGACTCAGCACAGATACGCAGTATTTT. Encoded protein: CASSLMGLSTDTQYF.

The chain uses TRBV20-1 and TRBJ2-7, with D possibly TRBD2 on 6 matching bases. The DNA end lines up better with TRBJ2-5; the J call may be wrong. The CDR3 is 13 amino acids. Germline V CDR1 and CDR2: DFQATT, SNEGSKA (reference sequence). CDR3 protein: CSASPGTSETQYF. Here the CDR3 DNA reads TGCAGTGCTAGTCCCGGGACTTCGGAGACCCAGTACTTC.

This clonotype was counted between two and nine times. V is TRBV20-1 and J is TRBJ2-1; D unclear. The CDR3 totals 16 residues. V was shortened by 6 bases and J by 4 bases, with 22 bases between the two germline ends. Germline V gene data show CDR1 as DFQATT and CDR2 as SNEGSKA (reference sequence). The CDR3 reads CSASVPRIYSYNEQFF. CDR3 bases: TGCAGTGCGTCGGTCCCCCGAATCTACTCTTACAATGAGCAGTTCTTC.

V gene TRBV15 combines with J gene TRBJ2-7, with 7 bases that match TRBD2. The junction had 7 bases not matched to a gene; V was cut back by 8 bases and J by 3 bases. The V gene's germline CDR1 is LNHNV and CDR2 YYDKDF (reference sequence). The CDR3 is 13 amino acids. The chain's CDR3 is CATGEGKIYEQYF. The CDR3 DNA is TGTGCCACCGGGGAGGGAAAGATCTACGAGCAGTACTTC.

This clonotype has more than one count but fewer than ten. V usage is TRBV29-1 and J usage is TRBJ1-1; weak D call: TRBD1 (5 bases). Per the germline V gene, CDR1 is SQVTM and CDR2 is ANQGSEA. The CDR3 runs to 11 residues. The ends were cut back, 6 bases at V and 10 bases at J, with 15 bases in the middle. The CDR3 sequence: CSVVPGWIAFF. CDR3 in DNA: TGCAGCGTCGTGCCAGGGTGGATAGCTTTCTTT.

V gene TRBV5-6 combines with J gene TRBJ2-7, with D tentatively TRBD1 (6 bases). The tail of the sequence fits TRBJ2-5 better, so the J call may be wrong. The CDR3 sequence is 13 residues long. The germline V gene has CDR1 SGHDT and CDR2 YYEEEE. CDR3 bases: TGTGCCAGCAGCCTGGGACATCGGGAGACCCAGTACTTC. As protein: CASSLGHRETQYF.

This CDR3 reads CASSYSRNGGFFAEAFF. In DNA form, the CDR3 reads TGTGCCAGCAGTTACTCTAGAAACGGGGGTTTTTTTGCTGAAGCTTTCTTT. The chain is built from TRBV6-5 and TRBJ1-1; a possible D gene is TRBD1 (5 bases). The CDR3 covers 17 residues. The germline V gene encodes CDR1 MNHEY and CDR2 SVGAGI. The V end was cut by 0 bases, the J end by 6 bases, with 20 bases between.

This clonotype was counted only a few times. The rearrangement joins TRBV3-1 to TRBJ2-1; D gene unclear. This CDR3 is built from 14 residues. V was shortened by 5 bases and J by 4 bases, with 12 bases between the two germline ends. Germline V gives CDR1 LGHDT, CDR2 YNNKEL (reference sequence). The CDR3 region has the DNA TGTGCCAGCAGCAAAACGACGGAATACAATGAGCAGTTCTTC. Its translation: CASSKTTEYNEQFF.

This chain joins TRBV20-1 and TRBJ2-1; D is perhaps TRBD1 or TRBD2 (5 bases each). The DNA end favors TRBJ2-7, so the J call may be wrong. The CDR3 spans 13 residues. Germline-derived CDR1 and CDR2 are DFQATT and SNEGSKA (reference sequence). CDR3 in amino acids: CSAPGAPTYEQYF. CDR3 in DNA: TGCAGTGCACCCGGGGCACCAACCTACGAGCAGTACTTC.

For this clonotype: Since a much larger clone is just one base distant, this may be a read error. V and J are TRBV4-1 and TRBJ2-1, with D uncertain. The CDR3 length is 14 residues. The germline V and J ends were trimmed by 0 bases and 6 bases, with 9 bases remaining between them. CDR1 is MGHRA, CDR2 YSYEKL, per germline. The DNA for the CDR3 is TGCGCCAGCAGCCAAGAACAATTGTTCAATGAGCAGTTCTTC. Its protein is CASSQEQLFNEQFF.

This clonotype showed up just a few times. The V call is TRBV5-5, the J call TRBJ1-4; D ambiguous. The germline V gene encodes CDR1 SGHKS and CDR2 YYEKEE (reference sequence). The CDR3 totals 13 residues. The V end lost 4 bases, the J end lost 10 bases, and 14 bases lay between the germline ends. The CDR3 bases are TGTGCCAGCAGCCAACCGGGCGACGGAAAACTGTTTTTT. Translation: CASSQPGDGKLFF.

This chain links TRBV20-1 with TRBJ1-6; D unresolved. Trimming removed 3 bases at V and 5 bases at J, with 11 bases between. This CDR3 spans 14 amino acids. Per the germline V gene, CDR1 is DFQATT and CDR2 is SNEGSKA (reference sequence). The CDR3 bases are TGCAGTGCTAGCCACACAAGGGATAATTCACCCCTCCACTTT. It is translated as CSASHTRDNSPLHF.

This clonotype was detected a few times. This rearrangement joins TRBV5-1 to TRBJ2-1; D might be TRBD1 or TRBD2, each matching 5 bases. V shed 7 bases and J shed 2 bases, with 16 bases lying between them. This CDR3 has 15 amino acids. The germline gives CDR1 SGHRS, CDR2 YFSETQ. CDR3: CASALGTGPYNEQFF. The CDR3, as DNA: TGCGCCAGCGCCCTGGGTACGGGACCCTACAATGAGCAGTTCTTC. The whole variable domain, remainder taken from reference TRBV5-1 and TRBJ2-1, is KAGVTQTPRYLIKTRGQQVTLSCSPISGHRSVSWYQQTPGQGLQFLFEYFSETQRNKGNFPGRFSGRQFSNSRSEMNVSTLELGDSALYLCASALGTGPYNEQFFGPGTRLTVL.